Below are 6 T cell receptor beta chains sequenced from a single sample in a study of identical twins. Via MiXCR, TCRdb re-called the 5' RACE reads, giving one row per CDR3 protein. This sample carries about 550,000 distinct CDR3 sequences, approximately 20% of them seen once, and the ten largest clones take more than 0.4%. The sample also formed part of further work on yellow fever vaccine responses in identical twins.

Material: CD4+ T cells sorted from blood. Receptors originate from a woman younger than 30 in good health.

The CDR3 here is CASRPLASGANVLTF. The DNA of the CDR3 is TGTGCCAGCAGACCTCTGGCCTCTGGGGCCAACGTCCTGACTTTC. The chain links TRBV12-3 or TRBV12-4 to TRBJ2-6, with D unclear. V shed 6 bases and J shed 0 bases, with 9 bases lying between them. The CDR3 totals 15 residues.

Ten or more counts support this clonotype. This rearrangement joins TRBV18 to TRBJ2-2; D not certain. CDR3 length: 16 amino acids. V was shortened by 0 bases and J by 0 bases, with 8 bases between the two germline ends. CDR1 is KGHSH, CDR2 LQKENI, per germline. The CDR3 DNA follows: TGTGCCAGCTCACCACCGAACGGTCCGAACACCGGGGAGCTGTTTTTT. It specifies CASSPPNGPNTGELFF. Based on the CDR3 plus reference TRBV18 and TRBJ2-2, the full variable domain is NAGVMQNPRHLVRRRGQEARLRCSPMKGHSHVYWYRQLPEEGLKFMVYLQKENIIDESGMPKERFSAEFPKEGPSILRIQQVVRGDSAAYFCASSPPNGPNTGELFFGEGSRLTVL.

The chain carries TRBV20-1 and TRBJ2-7, with D tentatively TRBD1 (5 bases). The length of the CDR3 is 15 residues. V lost 3 bases and J lost 0, with 15 bases in between. Germline values: CDR1 DFQATT, CDR2 SNEGSKA (reference sequence). The CDR3 spells CSARPATVHSYEQYV. For the CDR3, the DNA is TGCAGTGCTAGGCCCGCGACAGTTCACTCCTACGAGCAGTACGTC.

V is TRBV25-1 and J is TRBJ2-7; 11 bases align to TRBD1. The CDR3 has 14 amino acids. V lost 4 bases to trimming and J lost 7 bases; unmatched junction nucleotides: 6. Germline assignment: CDR1 MGHDK and CDR2 SYGVNS. The chain's CDR3 is CASSGGQGAREQYF. Written as DNA, the CDR3 is TGTGCCAGCAGTGGCGGACAGGGGGCGAGGGAGCAGTACTTC.

This chain uses TRBV5-1 with TRBJ1-1; possibly TRBD1 for D (6 bases). CDR3 length: 13 residues. CDR1 is SGHRS, CDR2 YFSETQ, per germline. Trimming pared 6 bases from V and 1 base from J, leaving 10 bases between. CDR3 nucleotides: TGCGCCAGCACGGAACAGGGGAACACTGAAGCTTTCTTT. This codes for CASTEQGNTEAFF. Supplemented by reference TRBV5-1 and TRBJ1-1, the full variable domain reads KAGVTQTPRYLIKTRGQQVTLSCSPISGHRSVSWYQQTPGQGLQFLFEYFSETQRNKGNFPGRFSGRQFSNSRSEMNVSTLELGDSALYLCASTEQGNTEAFFGQGTRLTVV.

The table lists this clonotype with a few counts. V and J are TRBV29-1 and TRBJ2-7, with a possible D match to TRBD2 (5 bases). The CDR3 length is 12 residues. V gave up 5 bases and J gave up 2 bases, with 10 bases separating them. Germline values: CDR1 SQVTM, CDR2 ANQGSEA. The CDR3 sequence is CSVKADTYEQYF. CDR3 DNA: TGCAGCGTTAAAGCGGATACCTACGAGCAGTACTTC.